This T cell receptor (beta chain) derives from a study of T-cell memory formation after mild COVID-19. About the research overall: Largely donor-specific TCR clusters were found.

TCRdb re-called the 5' RACE reads with MiXCR, one entry per CDR3 protein. Of over 300,000 distinct CDR3 sequences in the sample, approximately 22% were seen once. Trimming stripped 7 bases from V and 3 bases from J, with 18 bases between. This CDR3 contains 16 residues. CDR1 and CDR2 from the germline V gene are MNHEY and SVGAGI. The TCR was taken from a man between 18 and 35 years old who had mild COVID-19 (a few samples of this study predate the infection). Cell type and time point are not known. Source material: PBMCs or a T cell subset sorted from them (not recorded which). The rearrangement joins TRBV6-5 to TRBJ2-2, with a tentative D call TRBD1 (6 bases). The CDR3 spells CASIQGPTFHTGELFF. The DNA for the CDR3 is TGTGCCAGCATCCAGGGGCCGACCTTTCACACCGGGGAGCTGTTTTTT.